This T cell receptor (beta chain) stems from a study of blood T cells in healthy people across ages. This clonotype appeared a single time. Its antigen is unknown. Findings and caveats of the study: Fewer expanded clones and more diversity marked long-lived versus aged donors.

Sample-barcoded 5' priming and a J-beta primer mix drove a second PCR of about 7 to 11 cycles. Samples each returned at least 2.5 million CDR3-containing paired-end reads. TCRdb redid the calling of the 5' RACE reads with MiXCR, one entry per CDR3 protein. This sample has about a million distinct CDR3 sequences; around 49% occur once, and the top ten carry around 15%. Germline V CDR1 and CDR2: MNHEY, SVGAGI. The CDR3 loop spans 16 amino acids. The V gene lost 6 bases and the J gene lost 7 bases, with 25 bases spanning the gap. The sequence was collected from a man aged 25 to 40 in good health. The chain uses TRBV6-5 and TRBJ2-7, with D hard to call. Sequenced: blood. The CDR3 here is CASSPPGEASYNEQYF. In nucleotides, the CDR3 is TGTGCCAGCAGCCCACCGGGTGAAGCGTCCTACAATGAGCAGTACTTC.